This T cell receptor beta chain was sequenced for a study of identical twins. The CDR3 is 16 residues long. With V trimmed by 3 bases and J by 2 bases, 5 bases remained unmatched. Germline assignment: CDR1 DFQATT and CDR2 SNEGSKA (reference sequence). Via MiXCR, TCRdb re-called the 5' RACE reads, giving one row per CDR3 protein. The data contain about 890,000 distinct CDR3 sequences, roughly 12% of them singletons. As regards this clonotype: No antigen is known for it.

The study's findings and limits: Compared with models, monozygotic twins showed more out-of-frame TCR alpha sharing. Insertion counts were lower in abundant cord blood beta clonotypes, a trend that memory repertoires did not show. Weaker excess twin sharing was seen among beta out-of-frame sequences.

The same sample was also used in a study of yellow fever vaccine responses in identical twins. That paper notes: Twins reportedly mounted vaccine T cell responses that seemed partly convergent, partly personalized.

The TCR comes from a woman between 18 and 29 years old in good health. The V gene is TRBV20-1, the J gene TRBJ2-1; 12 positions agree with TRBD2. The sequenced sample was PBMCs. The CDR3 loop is CSASPSGGAPYNEQFF. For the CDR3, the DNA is TGCAGTGCTAGCCCTAGCGGGGGGGCACCCTACAATGAGCAGTTCTTC.